This TCR beta chain originates from a study of blood T cell repertoires in COVID-19. The CDR3 contains 15 residues. J lost 7 bases, V lost 3 bases, and 10 bases had no gene match. Germline CDR1 KGHSH, CDR2 LQKENI. Measured with immunoSEQ multiplex PCR; TCRdb has only the in-frame clones, and not every one. The sample shows some 220,000 clones, 86% of them seen only once. The sequenced sample was PBMCs or T cells enriched from blood (not recorded which). This chain joins TRBV18 and TRBJ1-1; 8 bases match TRBD1. The TCR originated in a woman aged 35 to 49 with acute COVID-19. The CDR3 region is CASSPNSQGQGEAFF. The CDR3 bases are TGTGCCAGCTCACCCAACTCCCAAGGACAGGGTGAAGCTTTCTTT.